This TCR beta chain was recovered during a study of radiotherapy plus CTLA-4 blockade in lung cancer. Study information: Of all patients, 15% to 20% responded objectively and approximately 29% showed disease control.

Findings and limits, study-wide: In blood, early T cell clone dynamics reportedly predicted response best, together with interferon-beta. Some TCR clones had been derived from tumors. These clones expanded in peripheral blood after radiotherapy plus ipilimumab.

Method: immunoSEQ multiplex PCR; TCRdb's copy keeps in-frame clones and lacks some. The sample records roughly 100,000 clones, 75% to 85% being singletons. Concerning this clone itself: Its target is not known.

V was clipped by 4 bases and J by 8 bases; unmatched bases: 8. Germline-derived CDR1 and CDR2 are GTSNPN and SVGIG (reference sequence). The length of the CDR3 is 13 residues. This specimen was peripheral blood, taken from a patient treated with radiotherapy plus ipilimumab. The sequence was collected from a human donor with non-small cell lung cancer who had a partial response to radiotherapy plus ipilimumab. The chain carries TRBV30 and TRBJ2-1, with 7 bases that match TRBD2. The CDR3 region has the DNA TGTGCCTGGAAGGGCGGGAGATATGATGAGCAGTTCTTC. Translating it yields CAWKGGRYDEQFF.